This T cell receptor (beta chain) was identified during a study of control samples from healthy donors and cancer patients. This clone came up once. Germline V gene data show CDR1 as KGHSH and CDR2 as LQKENI. V gave up 2 bases and J gave up 6 bases, with 23 bases separating them. The CDR3 covers 19 residues. Sequenced by immunoSEQ multiplex PCR; TCRdb stores in-frame clones only, minus some. The sample consists of 90,000 to 110,000 clones, roughly 85% of them appearing once. The chain recombines TRBV18 with TRBJ1-6; D remains unclear. Specimen: blood. This sequence was found in a woman in her forties or fifties in good health. The chain's CDR3 is CASSPVNRALYWANSPLHF. Written as DNA, the CDR3 is TGTGCCAGCTCACCAGTTAACCGAGCGCTCTATTGGGCTAATTCACCCCTCCACTTT.